This entry describes one T cell receptor beta chain. The antigen remains undetermined. This sample is part of a study of response to subunit inactivated influenza vaccine. Points from the study as a whole: Few new T cells, the authors suggested, are recruited by each seasonal influenza vaccination.

TCRdb processed the RT-PCR reads anew with MiXCR; each CDR3 protein has one entry. Of 650,000 to 800,000 distinct CDR3 sequences in the sample, 11% to 15% are singletons; the top ten hold 6.5% to 8.5%. This TCR was recovered from a man aged 50-60 years who received an inactivated influenza vaccine. Sequencing used PBMCs from blood, obtained 14 days before vaccination.

DNA for the CDR3: TGTGCCAGCAGCCCCAGGGGGCGTGAGGAAAAACTGTTTTTT. The encoded protein is CASSPRGREEKLFF. V usage is TRBV6-1 and J usage is TRBJ1-4; 8 nucleotides match TRBD1. Germline CDR1 is MNHNS and CDR2 is SASEGT. This CDR3 is 14 amino acids long. Germline trimming cut 6 bases from V and 8 bases from J; bases unmatched to any gene: 8.